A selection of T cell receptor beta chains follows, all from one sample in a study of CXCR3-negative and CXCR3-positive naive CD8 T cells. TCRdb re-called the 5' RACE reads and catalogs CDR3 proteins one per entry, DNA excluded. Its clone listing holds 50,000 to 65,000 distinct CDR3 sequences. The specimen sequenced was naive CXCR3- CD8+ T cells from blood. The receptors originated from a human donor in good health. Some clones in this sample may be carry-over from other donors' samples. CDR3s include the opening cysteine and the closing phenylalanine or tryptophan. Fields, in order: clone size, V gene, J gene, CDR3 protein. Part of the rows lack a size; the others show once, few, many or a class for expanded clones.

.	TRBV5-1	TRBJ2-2	CASKSARNTGELFF
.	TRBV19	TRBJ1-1	CASSMGNTEAFF
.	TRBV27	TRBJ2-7	CASSFSFSYEQYF
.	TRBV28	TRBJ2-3	CASGTRAQGTDTQYF
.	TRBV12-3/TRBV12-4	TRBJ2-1	CASSYLAGYNEQFF
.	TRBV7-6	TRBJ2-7	CASSLVSAYEQYF
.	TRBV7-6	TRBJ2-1	CASSLALGREGYNEQFF
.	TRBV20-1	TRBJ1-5	CSARTGLLNNQPQHF
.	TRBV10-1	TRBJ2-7	CASKLTPGQGAYEQYF
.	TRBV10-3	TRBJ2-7	CAISVTGNSYEQYF
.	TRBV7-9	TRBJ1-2	CASSLAGWDTF
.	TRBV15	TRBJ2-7	CATSSLDSYEQYF
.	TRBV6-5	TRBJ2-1	CASSLQGDEQFF
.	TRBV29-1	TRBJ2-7	CSVERPYRQYF
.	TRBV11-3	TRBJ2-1	CASSNWTGYNEQFF
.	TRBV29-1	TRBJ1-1	CSVQGGSEAFF
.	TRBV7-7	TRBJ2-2	CASSSKSNTGELFF
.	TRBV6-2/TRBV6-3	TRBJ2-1	CASRSGSSYNEQFF
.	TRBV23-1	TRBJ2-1	CASSPTGWYNEQFF
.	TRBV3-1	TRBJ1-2	CASSPRTGARTNYGYTF
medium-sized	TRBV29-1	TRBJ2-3	CSGDGTDSSSDTQYF
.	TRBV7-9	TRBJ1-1	CATRGRGNTEAFF
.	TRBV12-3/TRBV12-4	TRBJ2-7	CASTLMSDRASYEQYF
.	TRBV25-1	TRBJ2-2	CASSELGLADTGELFF
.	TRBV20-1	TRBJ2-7	CSARGPGQGYEQYF
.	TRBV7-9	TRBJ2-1	CASSWYRGDFSYNEQFF
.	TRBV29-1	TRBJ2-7	CSVLPRESYEQYF
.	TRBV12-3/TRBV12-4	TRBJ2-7	CASRTRGDSYEQYF
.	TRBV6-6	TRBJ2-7	CASSYSRGESSYEQYF
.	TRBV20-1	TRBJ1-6	CSARGEIRADNSPLHF
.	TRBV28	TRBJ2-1	CASRDYLSSYNEQFF
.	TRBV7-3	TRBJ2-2	CASSRGASPGELFF
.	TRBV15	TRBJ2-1	CATSRYLTRTEARSYNEQFF
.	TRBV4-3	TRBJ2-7	CASSQELWGTGEQYF
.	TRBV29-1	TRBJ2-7	CSASGLGEQYF
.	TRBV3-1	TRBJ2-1	CASSQESGGAGQFF
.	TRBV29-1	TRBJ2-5	CSVVRGRGEDVQETQYF
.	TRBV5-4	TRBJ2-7	CASNRGGTYEQYF
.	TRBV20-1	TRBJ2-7	CSARDTGISYEQYF
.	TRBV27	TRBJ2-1	CASSQGSLLVEQFF
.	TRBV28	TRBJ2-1	CASSPLEGSSYNEQFF
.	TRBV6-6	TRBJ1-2	CASSGQSYGYTF
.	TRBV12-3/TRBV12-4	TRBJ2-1	CASSSYPGQPTNEQFF
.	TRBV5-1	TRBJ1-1	CASSPAGQLDTEAFF
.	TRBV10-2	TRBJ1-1	CASSEGDRDTEAFF
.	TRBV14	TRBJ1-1	CASSPGGHRAFF
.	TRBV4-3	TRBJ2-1	CASSQASGTYNEQFF
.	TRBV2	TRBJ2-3	CASSARQGIYDTQYF
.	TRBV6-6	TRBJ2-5	CASSQGATYQETQYF
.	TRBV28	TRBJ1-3	CASSLQILGNTIYF
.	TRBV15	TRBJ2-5	CATSSREETQYF
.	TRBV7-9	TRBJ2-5	CASSPRTETQYF
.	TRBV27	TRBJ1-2	CASSVGHLNGYTF
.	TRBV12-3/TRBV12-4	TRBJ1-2	CASSLVGSRSNHYTF
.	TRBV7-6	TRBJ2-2	CASSPPGQGAGELFF
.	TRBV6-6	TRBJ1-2	CASSYGGNLSGYTF
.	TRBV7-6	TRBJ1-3	CASSLYRNPGNTIYF
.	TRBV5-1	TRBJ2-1	CASSTATDSETHNEQFF
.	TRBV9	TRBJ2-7	CASSPGQGEKVNEQYF
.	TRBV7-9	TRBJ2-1	CASSYYSSYNEQFF